This TCR beta chain was sequenced in a study of blood T cell repertoires in COVID-19. Study-wide background: Sites in the United States, Italy and Spain provided acute and convalescent COVID-19 samples. Sources were T cells, B-cell-depleted T cells, or PBMCs; the material itself was cDNA or gDNA.

This CDR3 has 15 residues. Germline CDR1 and CDR2: MNHEY and SMNVEV (reference sequence). V was trimmed by 5 bases and J by 4 bases, leaving 12 bases between them. Authors' processing steps: Counts of nucleated cells, estimated from reference gene primer amplification, were obtained. Repertoires were generated with immunoSEQ multiplex PCR, while TCRdb's copy carries only in-frame clones and drops some. V and J calls and clone size are copied from that table; D and trimming were computed from the DNA. Of about 76,000 clones listed, 80% are singletons. The TCR was taken from a human donor in a cohort sampled during active COVID-19. The sample consisted of peripheral blood. This chain connects TRBV27 to TRBJ1-6; the D gene is possibly TRBD1 (5 bases). The chain's CDR3 is CASSPSRGYNSPLHF. CDR3 bases: TGTGCCAGCAGTCCGTCTCGGGGGTATAATTCACCCCTCCACTTT.